This T cell receptor beta chain is from a study of CD8 T cells in ankylosing spondylitis. The CDR3 is 18 amino acids. The V gene end was trimmed by 5 bases and the J gene end by 4 bases; junction bases not matched to a gene: 9. The table lists this clonotype with a few counts. The antigen is not known. A quantitative 5'-RACE method, one with molecular barcodes, was used to make TCR beta libraries. TCRdb ran MiXCR on the 5' RACE reads and lists one entry per CDR3 protein. Of some 150,000 distinct CDR3 sequences detected, under 45% appear once; the ten largest clones hold 13% to 15%. General study results and limits: Researchers report that disease-linked clones proved CD8+ and relatively rare in peripheral blood. Earlier reports found some motif variants in synovial fluid and blood in reactive arthritis. A motif of under 10 highly homologous TCR beta variants was seen as apparently characteristic of ankylosing spondylitis blood.

The gene calls are TRBV12-3 or TRBV12-4 and TRBJ2-6; 12 nucleotides line up with TRBD1. This sequence was found in a male donor with ankylosing spondylitis. The sequenced sample was synovial fluid, either unsorted or a sorted T cell fraction (not recorded which). CDR3 in amino acids: CASSRSGTGGSGANVLTF. The CDR3 DNA sequence: TGTGCCAGCAGTAGGTCCGGGACAGGGGGCTCAGGGGCCAACGTCCTGACTTTC.